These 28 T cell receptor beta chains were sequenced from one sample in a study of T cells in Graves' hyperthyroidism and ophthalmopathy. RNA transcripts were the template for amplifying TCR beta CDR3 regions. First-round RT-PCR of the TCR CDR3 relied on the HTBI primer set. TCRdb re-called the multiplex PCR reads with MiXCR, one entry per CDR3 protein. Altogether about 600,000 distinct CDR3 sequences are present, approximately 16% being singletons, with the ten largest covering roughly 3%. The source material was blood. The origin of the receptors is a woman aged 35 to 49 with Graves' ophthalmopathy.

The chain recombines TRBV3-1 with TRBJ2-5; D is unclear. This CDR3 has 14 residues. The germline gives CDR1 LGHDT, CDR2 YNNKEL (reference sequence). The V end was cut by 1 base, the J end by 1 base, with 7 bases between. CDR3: CASSQGGVQETQYF. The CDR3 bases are TGTGCCAGCAGCCAAGGTGGGGTCCAAGAGACCCAGTACTTC.

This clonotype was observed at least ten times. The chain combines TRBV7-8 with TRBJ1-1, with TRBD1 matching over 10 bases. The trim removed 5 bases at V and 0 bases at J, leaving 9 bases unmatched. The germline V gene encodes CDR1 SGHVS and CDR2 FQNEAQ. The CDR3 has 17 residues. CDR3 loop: CASSTDRGLSLNTEAFF. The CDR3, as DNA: TGTGCCAGCAGCACAGACAGGGGGCTTTCCTTGAACACTGAAGCTTTCTTT.

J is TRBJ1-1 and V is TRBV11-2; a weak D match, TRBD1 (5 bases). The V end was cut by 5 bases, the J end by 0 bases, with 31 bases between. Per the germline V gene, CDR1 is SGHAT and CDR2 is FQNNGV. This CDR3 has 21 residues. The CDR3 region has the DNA TGTGCCAGCAGCGCCCCAACTACACTACTCCCAGGGTTGCGCGTGAACACTGAAGCTTTCTTT. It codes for CASSAPTTLLPGLRVNTEAFF.

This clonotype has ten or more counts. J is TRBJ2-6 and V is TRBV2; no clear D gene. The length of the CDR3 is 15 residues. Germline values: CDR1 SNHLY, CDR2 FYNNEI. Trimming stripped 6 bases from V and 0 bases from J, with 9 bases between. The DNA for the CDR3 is TGTGCCAGCAGCACCCTAACCTCTGGGGCCAACGTCCTGACTTTC. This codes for CASSTLTSGANVLTF.

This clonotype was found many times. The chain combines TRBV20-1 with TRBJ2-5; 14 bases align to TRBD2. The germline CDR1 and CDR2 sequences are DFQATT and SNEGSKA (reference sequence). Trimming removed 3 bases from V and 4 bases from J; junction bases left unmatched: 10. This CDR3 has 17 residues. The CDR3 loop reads CSARRGLAGVTGETQYF. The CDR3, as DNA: TGCAGTGCTAGGCGGGGACTAGCGGGAGTCACGGGAGAGACCCAGTACTTC.

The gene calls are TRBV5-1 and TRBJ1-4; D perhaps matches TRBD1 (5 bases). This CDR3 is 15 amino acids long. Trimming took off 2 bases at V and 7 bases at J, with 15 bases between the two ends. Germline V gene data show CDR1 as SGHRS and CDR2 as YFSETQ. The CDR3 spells CASSFWGGTFEKLFF. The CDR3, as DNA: TGCGCCAGCAGCTTCTGGGGAGGGACGTTTGAAAAACTGTTTTTT.

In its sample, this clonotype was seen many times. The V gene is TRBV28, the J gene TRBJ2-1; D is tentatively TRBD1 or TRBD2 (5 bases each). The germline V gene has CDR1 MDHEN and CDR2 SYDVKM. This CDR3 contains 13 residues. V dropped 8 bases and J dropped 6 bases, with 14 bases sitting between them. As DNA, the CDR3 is TGTGCCAGCGGGGGTAGCGCGCTCAATGAGCAGTTCTTC. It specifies CASGGSALNEQFF.

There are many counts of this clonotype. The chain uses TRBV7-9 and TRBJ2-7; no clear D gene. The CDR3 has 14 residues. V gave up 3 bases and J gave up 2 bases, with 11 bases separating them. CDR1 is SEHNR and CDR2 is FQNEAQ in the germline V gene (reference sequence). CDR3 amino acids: CASSFDWDPYEQYF. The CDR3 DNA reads TGTGCCAGCAGCTTCGACTGGGATCCCTACGAGCAGTACTTC. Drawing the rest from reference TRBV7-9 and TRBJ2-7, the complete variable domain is DTGVSQNPRHKITKRGQNVTFRCDPISEHNRLYWYRQTLGQGPEFLTYFQNEAQLEKSRLLSDRFSAERPKGSFSTLEIQRTEQGDSAMYLCASSFDWDPYEQYFGPGTRLTVT.

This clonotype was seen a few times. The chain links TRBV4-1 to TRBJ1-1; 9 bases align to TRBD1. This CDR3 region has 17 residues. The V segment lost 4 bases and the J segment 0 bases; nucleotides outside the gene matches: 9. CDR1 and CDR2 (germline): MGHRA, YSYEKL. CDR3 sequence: CASSPQGAGGMNTEAFF. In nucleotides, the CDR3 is TGCGCCAGCAGCCCACAGGGGGCCGGGGGAATGAACACTGAAGCTTTCTTT.

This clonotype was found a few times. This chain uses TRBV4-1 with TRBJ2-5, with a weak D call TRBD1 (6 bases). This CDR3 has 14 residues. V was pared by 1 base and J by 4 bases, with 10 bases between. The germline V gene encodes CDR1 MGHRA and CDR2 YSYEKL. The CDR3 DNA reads TGCGCCAGCAGCCAAGTGGGGGCGGGAGAGACCCAGTACTTC. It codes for CASSQVGAGETQYF.

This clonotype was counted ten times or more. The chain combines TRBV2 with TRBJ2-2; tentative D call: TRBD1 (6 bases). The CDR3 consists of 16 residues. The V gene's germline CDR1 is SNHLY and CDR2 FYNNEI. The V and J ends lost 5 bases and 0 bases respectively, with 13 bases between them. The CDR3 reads CASSIQGSTNTGELFF. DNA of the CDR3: TGTGCCAGCAGTATCCAGGGGTCTACGAACACCGGGGAGCTGTTTTTT.

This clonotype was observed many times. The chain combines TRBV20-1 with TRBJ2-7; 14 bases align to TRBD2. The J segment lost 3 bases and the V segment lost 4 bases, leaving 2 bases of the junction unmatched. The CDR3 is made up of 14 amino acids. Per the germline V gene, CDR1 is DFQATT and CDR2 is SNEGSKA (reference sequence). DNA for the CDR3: TGCAGTGCTACCGGGACTAGCGGGGGCTACGAGCAGTACTTC. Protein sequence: CSATGTSGGYEQYF.

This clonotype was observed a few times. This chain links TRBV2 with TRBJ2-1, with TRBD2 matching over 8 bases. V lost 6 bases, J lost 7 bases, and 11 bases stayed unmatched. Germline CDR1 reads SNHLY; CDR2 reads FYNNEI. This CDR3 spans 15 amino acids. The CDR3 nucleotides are TGTGCCAGCAGACAACTAGCGGAGCCGACAAATGAGCAGTTCTTC. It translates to CASRQLAEPTNEQFF.

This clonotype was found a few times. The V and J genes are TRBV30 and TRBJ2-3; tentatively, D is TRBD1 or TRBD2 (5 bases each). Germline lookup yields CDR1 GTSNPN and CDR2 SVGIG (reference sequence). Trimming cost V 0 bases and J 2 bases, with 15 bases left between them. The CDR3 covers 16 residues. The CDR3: CAWSVRGVKYTDTQYF. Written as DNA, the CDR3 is TGTGCCTGGAGTGTACGAGGGGTTAAGTACACAGATACGCAGTATTTT. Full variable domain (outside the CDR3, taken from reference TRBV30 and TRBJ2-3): SQTIHQWPATLVQPVGSPLSLECTVEGTSNPNLYWYRQAAGRGLQLLFYSVGIGQISSEVPQNLSASRPQDRQFILSSKKLLLSDSGFYLCAWSVRGVKYTDTQYFGPGTRLTVL.

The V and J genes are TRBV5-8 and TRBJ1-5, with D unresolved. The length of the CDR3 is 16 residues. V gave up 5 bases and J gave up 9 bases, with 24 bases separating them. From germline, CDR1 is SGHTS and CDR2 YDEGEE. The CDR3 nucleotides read TGTGCCAGCAGTTACCATCCGCGGGAGGGCCAATGGCCCCAGCATTTT. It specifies CASSYHPREGQWPQHF.

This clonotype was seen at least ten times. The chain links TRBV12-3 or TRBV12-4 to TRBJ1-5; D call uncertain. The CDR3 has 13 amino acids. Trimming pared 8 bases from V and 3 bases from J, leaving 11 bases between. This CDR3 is CASQDQANQPQHF. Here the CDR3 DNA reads TGTGCCAGCCAGGACCAAGCCAATCAGCCCCAGCATTTT.

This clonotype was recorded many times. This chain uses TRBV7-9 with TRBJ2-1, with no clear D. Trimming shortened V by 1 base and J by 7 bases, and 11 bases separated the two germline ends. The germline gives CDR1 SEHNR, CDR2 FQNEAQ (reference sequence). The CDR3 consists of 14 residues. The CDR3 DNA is TGTGCCAGCAGCTTAGTTATGGACGGAAATGAGCAGTTCTTC. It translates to CASSLVMDGNEQFF.

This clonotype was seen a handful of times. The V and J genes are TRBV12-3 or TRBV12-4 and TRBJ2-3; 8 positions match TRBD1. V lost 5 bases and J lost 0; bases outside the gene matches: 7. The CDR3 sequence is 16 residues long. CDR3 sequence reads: CASSLIRTGSTDTQYF. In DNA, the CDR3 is TGTGCCAGCAGTCTCATCCGGACAGGGAGCACAGATACGCAGTATTTT.

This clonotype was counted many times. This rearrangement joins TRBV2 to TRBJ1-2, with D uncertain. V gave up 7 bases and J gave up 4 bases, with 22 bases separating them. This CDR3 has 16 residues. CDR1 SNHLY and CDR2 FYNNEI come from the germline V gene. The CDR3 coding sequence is TGTGCCAGCACATATTCATTTACAGAGTCCTTCTATGGCTACACCTTC. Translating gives CASTYSFTESFYGYTF.

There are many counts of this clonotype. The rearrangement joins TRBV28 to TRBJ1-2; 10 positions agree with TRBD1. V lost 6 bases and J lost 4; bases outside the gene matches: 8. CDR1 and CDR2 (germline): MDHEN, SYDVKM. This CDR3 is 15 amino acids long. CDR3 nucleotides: TGTGCCAGCAGGTGGACAGGGGGGCCCTTCTATGGCTACACCTTC. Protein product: CASRWTGGPFYGYTF.

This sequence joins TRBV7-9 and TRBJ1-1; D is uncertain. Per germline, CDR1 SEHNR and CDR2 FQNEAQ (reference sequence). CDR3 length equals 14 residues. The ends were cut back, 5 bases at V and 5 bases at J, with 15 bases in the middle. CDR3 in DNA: TGTGCCAGCAGCATTCGATTGGGGAGAACTGAAGCTTTCTTT. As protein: CASSIRLGRTEAFF.

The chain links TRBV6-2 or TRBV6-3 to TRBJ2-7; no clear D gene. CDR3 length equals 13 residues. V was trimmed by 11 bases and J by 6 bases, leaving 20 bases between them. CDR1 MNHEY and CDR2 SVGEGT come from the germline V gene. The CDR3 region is CASTLPLNGEQYF. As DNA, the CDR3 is TGTGCCTCGACTCTCCCGTTAAATGGCGAGCAGTACTTC.

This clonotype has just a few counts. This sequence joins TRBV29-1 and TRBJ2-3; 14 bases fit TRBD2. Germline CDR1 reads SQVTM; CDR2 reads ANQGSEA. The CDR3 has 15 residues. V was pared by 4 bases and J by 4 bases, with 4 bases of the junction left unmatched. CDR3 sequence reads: CSVGLAGGPPDTQYF. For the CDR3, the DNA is TGCAGCGTTGGACTAGCGGGAGGGCCACCAGATACGCAGTATTTT.

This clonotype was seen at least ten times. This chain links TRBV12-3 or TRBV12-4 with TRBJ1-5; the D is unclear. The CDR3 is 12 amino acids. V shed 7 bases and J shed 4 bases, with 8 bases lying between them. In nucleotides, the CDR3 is TGTGCCAGCACCGCCGGAAATCAGCCCCAGCATTTT. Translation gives CASTAGNQPQHF.

The CDR3 is CASSLGRSRAQFF. The CDR3 DNA follows: TGTGCCAGCAGCTTGGGACGATCGCGTGCGCAGTTCTTC. The chain couples TRBV7-3 to TRBJ2-1; D is possibly TRBD1 or TRBD2 (5 bases each). Trimming stripped 3 bases from V and 12 bases from J, with 15 bases between. CDR1 is SGHTA, CDR2 FQGTGA, per germline. CDR3 length equals 13 residues.

CDR3 DNA: TGTGCCAGCTCACCACTATTCGGGACTAGCGGATACAATGAGCAGTTCTTC. It encodes CASSPLFGTSGYNEQFF. This chain connects TRBV18 to TRBJ2-1; 11 bases are shared with TRBD2. Germline CDR1 KGHSH, CDR2 LQKENI. The CDR3 is 17 amino acids. Trimming took 1 base from V and 4 from J; bases not matched to a gene: 6.

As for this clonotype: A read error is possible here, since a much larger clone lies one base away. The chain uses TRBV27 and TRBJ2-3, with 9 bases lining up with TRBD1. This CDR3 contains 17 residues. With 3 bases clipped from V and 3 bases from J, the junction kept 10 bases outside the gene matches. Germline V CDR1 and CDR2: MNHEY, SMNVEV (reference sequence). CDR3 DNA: TGTGCCAGCAGTTTCCGGCGCGGACAGGGGTTGACAGATACGCAGTATTTT. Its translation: CASSFRRGQGLTDTQYF.

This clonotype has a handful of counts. In DNA, the CDR3 is TGTGCCAGCTCACCACTAGGGAGTGCGAACACCGGGGAGCTGTTTTTT. It translates to CASSPLGSANTGELFF. The rearrangement joins TRBV18 to TRBJ2-2; perhaps TRBD2 as D (5 bases). Germline-derived CDR1 and CDR2 are KGHSH and LQKENI. V dropped 1 base and J dropped 0 bases, with 9 bases sitting between them. The CDR3 is made up of 16 amino acids. The variable domain in full, with the rest retrieved from reference TRBV18 and TRBJ2-2, is NAGVMQNPRHLVRRRGQEARLRCSPMKGHSHVYWYRQLPEEGLKFMVYLQKENIIDESGMPKERFSAEFPKEGPSILRIQQVVRGDSAAYFCASSPLGSANTGELFFGEGSRLTVL.